This paragraph covers one T cell receptor (beta chain) sequence. Its antigen is not known. It may be a read error: a sequence one base away is much more abundant. CDR3 length: 17 residues. CDR1 and CDR2 (germline): MNHNY, SVGAGI (reference sequence). V was cut by 0 bases and J by 5 bases, with 17 bases left in between. The data originate from a study of T cell repertoires in cytomegalovirus infection. Broader study findings: HLA-C-restricted CMV clonotypes gave the most frequent clonotype in two of eight donors.

From the reads, TCRdb called clonotypes with MiXCR, one entry per CDR3 protein. The sample shows around 740,000 distinct CDR3 sequences, 35% of them seen only once. The sequencing input was PBMCs. The gene calls are TRBV6-6 and TRBJ2-1; unclear D gene. The receptor comes from a human donor in good health (CMV status not recorded). Some clones in this sample may be carry-over from other donors' samples. CDR3 sequence (DNA): TGTGCCAGCAGTTACTCCCCCTCAGTAGGAAAGAACAATGAGCAGTTCTTC. Translating it yields CASSYSPSVGKNNEQFF.